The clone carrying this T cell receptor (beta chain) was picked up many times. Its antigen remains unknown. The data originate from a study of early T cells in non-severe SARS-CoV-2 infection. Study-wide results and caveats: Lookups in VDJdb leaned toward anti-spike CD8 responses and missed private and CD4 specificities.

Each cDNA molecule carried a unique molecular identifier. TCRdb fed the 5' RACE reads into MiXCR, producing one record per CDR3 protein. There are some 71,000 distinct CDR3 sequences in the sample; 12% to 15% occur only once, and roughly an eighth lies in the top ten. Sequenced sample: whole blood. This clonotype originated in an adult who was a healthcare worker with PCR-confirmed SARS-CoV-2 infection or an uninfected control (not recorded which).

As DNA, the CDR3 is TGTGCCAGCAGTCCCCCGGGGGGAGGTTACCGGGAGCAGTACTTC. Amino acids: CASSPPGGGYREQYF. The chain employs TRBV28 and TRBJ2-7; 7 bases are a match to TRBD2. J was trimmed by 7 bases and V by 5 bases; bases with no gene match: 14. CDR3 length: 15 amino acids. In germline, CDR1 is MDHEN, CDR2 SYDVKM.